The entry below describes one TCR beta chain. Antigen: not known. Generated by immunoSEQ multiplex PCR, the TCRdb table keeps only in-frame clones and is missing some. The sample contains roughly 48,000 clones, around 89% of which appear only once. There are 13 residues in the CDR3. The germline V gene has CDR1 SGHTA and CDR2 FQGTGA. V lost 5 bases to trimming and J lost 1 base, with 8 bases between them. This record comes from a study of OX40 agonist ivuxolimab in advanced cancers. General study findings and limits: Expanded clones tended on average to be more numerous among CD8+ T cells than CD4+.

The source is an adult with an advanced solid tumor such as melanoma, head and neck, liver or kidney cancer. The chain is built from TRBV7-3 and TRBJ2-5; D is unresolved. The sequences come from CD4+ or CD8+ T cells sorted from blood, collected in a trial of the OX40 agonist ivuxolimab. As DNA, the CDR3 is TGTGCCAGCAGCCGGTGGCCCCAAGAGACCCAGTACTTC. Amino acid sequence: CASSRWPQETQYF.